These 2 T cell receptor beta chains came from one sample sequenced in a study of T cells in women clearing cervical HPV infection. Data came from immunoSEQ multiplex PCR; TCRdb stores just in-frame clones and leaves some out. The repertoire table contains approximately 37,000 clones. The source material was blood buffy coat. Every receptor here comes from a woman aged 18-70 years with a cervical HPV16 infection that either progressed to CIN3+ or cleared (not recorded which).

Remarks on this clone: The CDR3 end is not reached by the read, which stops 3 residues before it; the germline J gene fills it in. This chain joins TRBV7-9 and TRBJ2-7, with D possibly matching TRBD2 (6 bases). The CDR3 runs 12 residues. CDR1 is SEHNR, CDR2 FQNEAQ, per germline (reference sequence). The V gene lost 5 bases and the J gene lost 4 bases, with 9 bases spanning the gap. The CDR3 sequence is CASSPSVYEQYF. The covered CDR3 bases are TGTGCCAGCAGCCCTAGCGTGTACGAG.

Points on this clone: The read comes to an end 3 residues before the CDR3 does, leaving the germline J gene to fill in the end. The V call is TRBV20-1, the J call TRBJ1-1, with 9 nucleotides matching TRBD1. Trimming at V came to 5 bases and at J to 4 bases, leaving 11 bases not matched to a gene. The CDR3 is made up of 15 amino acids. Germline CDR1 is DFQATT and CDR2 is SNEGSKA (reference sequence). The CDR3: CSAPYRDRVATEAFF. The CDR3 bases that were read are TGCAGTGCTCCCTACCGGGACAGGGTGGCCACTGAA.